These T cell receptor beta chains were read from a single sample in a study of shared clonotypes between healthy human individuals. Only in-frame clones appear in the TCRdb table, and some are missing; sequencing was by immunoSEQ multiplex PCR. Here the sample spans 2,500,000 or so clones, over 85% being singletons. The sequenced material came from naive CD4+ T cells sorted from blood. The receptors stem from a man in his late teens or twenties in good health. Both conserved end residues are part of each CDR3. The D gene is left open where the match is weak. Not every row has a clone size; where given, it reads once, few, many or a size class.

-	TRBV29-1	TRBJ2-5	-	TGCAGCGTTGTCCTCAGCCAACGCCAAGAGACCCAGTACTTC	CSVVLSQRQETQYF
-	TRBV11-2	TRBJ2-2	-	TGTGCCAGCACCAACTGGGGGGCCCCCGGGGAGCTGTTTTTT	CASTNWGAPGELFF
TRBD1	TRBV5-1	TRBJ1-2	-	TGCGCCAGCAGCACCGGACAGGGGGCGATGGATGGCTACACCTTC	CASSTGQGAMDGYTF
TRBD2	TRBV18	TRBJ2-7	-	TGTGCCAGCTCACCACTGCCGGGACTAGCGTCGTACGAGCAGTACTTC	CASSPLPGLASYEQYF
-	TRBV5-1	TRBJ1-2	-	TGCGCCAGCAGCTACGACAGTAACTATGGCTACACCTTC	CASSYDSNYGYTF
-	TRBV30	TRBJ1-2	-	TGTGCCTGGAATCCGGGCACCTATGGCTACACCTTC	CAWNPGTYGYTF
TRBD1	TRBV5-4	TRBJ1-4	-	TGTGCCAGCAGCAACAGACCGGGACAGGCTAATGAAAAACTGTTTTTT	CASSNRPGQANEKLFF
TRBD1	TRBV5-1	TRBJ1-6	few	TGCGCCAGCAGCCGGACAGGGTTCAATTCACCCCTCCACTTT	CASSRTGFNSPLHF
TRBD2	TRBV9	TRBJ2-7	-	TGTGCCAGCAGCTTCACGACCGGGACTAGCGGGAGGCAATATTACGAGCAGTACTTC	CASSFTTGTSGRQYYEQYF
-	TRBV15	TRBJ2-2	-	TGTGCCACCAGCACCGACAATTTTGCCGGGGAGCTGTTTTTT	CATSTDNFAGELFF
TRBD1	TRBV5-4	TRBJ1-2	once	TGTGCCAGCAATTTCGGACAGGCCCGTAACTATGGCTACACCTTC	CASNFGQARNYGYTF
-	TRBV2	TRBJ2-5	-	TGTGCCAGCAGCGCTCGGGCTTTGTGGGAGACCCAGTACTTC	CASSARALWETQYF
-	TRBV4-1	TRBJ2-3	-	TGCGCCAGCAGCCAGGGACCCCTCTTGGATACGCAGTATTTT	CASSQGPLLDTQYF
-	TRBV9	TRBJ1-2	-	TGTGCCAGCAGCGTAGATGACAGTCATAACTATGGCTACACCTTC	CASSVDDSHNYGYTF
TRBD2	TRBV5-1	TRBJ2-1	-	TGCGCCAGCAGCTGGGGACTAGCGGGAATCGGTCCCTACAATGAGCAGTTCTTC	CASSWGLAGIGPYNEQFF
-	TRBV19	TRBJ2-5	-	TGTGCCAGTAGTATGGGATTGGCGGAGACCCAGTACTTC	CASSMGLAETQYF
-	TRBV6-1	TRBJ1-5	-	TGTGCCAGCAGTGAAGCTTCGGGGGGTAATAGCAATCAGCCCCAGCATTTT	CASSEASGGNSNQPQHF
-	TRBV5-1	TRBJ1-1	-	TGCGCCAGCAGCTTGGGAGGGGGCACTGAAGCTTTCTTT	CASSLGGGTEAFF
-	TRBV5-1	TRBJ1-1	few	TGCGCCAGCAGCATTAATAGGGGGTACATGAACACTGAAGCTTTCTTT	CASSINRGYMNTEAFF
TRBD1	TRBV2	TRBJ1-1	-	TGTGCCAGCAGGAGAGAGGGGGCAGGAACTGAAGCTTTCTTT	CASRREGAGTEAFF
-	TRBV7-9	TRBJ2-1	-	TGTGCCAGCAGCCCTGGGACCTACAATGAGCAGTTCTTC	CASSPGTYNEQFF
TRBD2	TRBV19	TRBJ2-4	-	TGTGCCAGTAGTATAGCCCAACTAGCGGGGGGCCTTGTACTAGCCAAAAACATTCAGTACTTC	CASSIAQLAGGLVLAKNIQYF
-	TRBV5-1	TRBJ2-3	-	TGCGCCAGCAGCTGGGGGACTGACATGTTGGCACAGGATACGCAGTATTTT	CASSWGTDMLAQDTQYF
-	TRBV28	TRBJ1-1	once	TGTGCCAGCAGTTTTTCAAGGGCGGAGAACACTGAAGCTTTCTTT	CASSFSRAENTEAFF
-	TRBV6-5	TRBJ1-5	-	TGTGCCAGCAGTTACGAAAGGGATCACCAGCCCCAGCATTTT	CASSYERDHQPQHF
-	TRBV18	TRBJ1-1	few	TGTGCCAGCTCACCACAAACGGCCCCGAACACTGAAGCTTTCTTT	CASSPQTAPNTEAFF
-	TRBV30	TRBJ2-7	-	TGTGCCTGGAGTGTTATACAGGGAGGCGAGCAGTACTTC	CAWSVIQGGEQYF
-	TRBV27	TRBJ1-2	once	TGTGCCAGCAGTTTGGCACAGGGAATCGGCTACACCTTC	CASSLAQGIGYTF
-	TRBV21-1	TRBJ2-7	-	TGTGCCAGCAGCCCGGCAGCGCGGCAGTACTTC	CASSPAARQYF
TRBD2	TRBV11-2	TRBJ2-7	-	TGTGCCAGCAGCCCACGGGGGGGTGGTGGGACTAAAACCTACGAGCAGTACTTC	CASSPRGGGGTKTYEQYF
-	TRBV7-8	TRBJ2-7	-	TGTGCCAGCAGCTTAGCGCCTACAGCTTCAAGATGGGCCTACGAGCAGTACTTC	CASSLAPTASRWAYEQYF
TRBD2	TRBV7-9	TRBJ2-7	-	TGTGCCAGCAGCCCCCGGCTAGCGGGGGGGTACGAGCAGTACTTC	CASSPRLAGGYEQYF
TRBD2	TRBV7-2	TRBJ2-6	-	TGTGCCAGCAGCTCCGGCGGGAGGGCCTCTGGGGCCAACGTCCTGACTTTC	CASSSGGRASGANVLTF
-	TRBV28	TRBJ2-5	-	TGTGCCAGCTCAAGAGGGGACTACCAAGAGACCCAGTACTTC	CASSRGDYQETQYF
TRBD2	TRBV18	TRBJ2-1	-	TGTGCCAGCTCACCAAGTACGACTAGCGGCTACAATGAGCAGTTCTTC	CASSPSTTSGYNEQFF
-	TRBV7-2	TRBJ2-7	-	TGTGCCAGCAGACTTCAAACGACAGACTCCTACGAGCAGTACTTC	CASRLQTTDSYEQYF
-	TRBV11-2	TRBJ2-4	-	TGTGCCAGCAGCCTGGCCAAAAACATTCAGTACTTC	CASSLAKNIQYF
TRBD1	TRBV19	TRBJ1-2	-	TGTGCCAGTAGTTTAGGAGGACAGGAAGCTAACTATGGCTACACCTTC	CASSLGGQEANYGYTF
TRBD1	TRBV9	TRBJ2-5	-	TGTGCCAGCAGCGTCCGGGACAGGGTCCAGGAGACCCAGTACTTC	CASSVRDRVQETQYF
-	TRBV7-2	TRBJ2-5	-	TGTGCCAGCAGCTACCCCAAGGGTAGGGGCCCGGAGACCCAGTACTTC	CASSYPKGRGPETQYF
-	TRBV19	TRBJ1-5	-	TGTGCCAGTAGTATGGAGGCAGTGGGCAATCAGCCCCAGCATTTT	CASSMEAVGNQPQHF
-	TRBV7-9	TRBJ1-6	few	TGTGCCAGCAGCTTAGGCTCAGATAATTCACCCCTCCACTTT	CASSLGSDNSPLHF
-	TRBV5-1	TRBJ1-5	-	TGCGCCAGCAGCAAGGACGGTAGCAATCAGCCCCAGCATTTT	CASSKDGSNQPQHF
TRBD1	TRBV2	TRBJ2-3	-	TGTGCCAGCAGAACGGACAGGGCCCGCACAGATACGCAGTATTTT	CASRTDRARTDTQYF
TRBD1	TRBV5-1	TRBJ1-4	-	TGCGCCAGCAGTCGGGACAGGTCGTCGCCTAATGAAAAACTGTTTTTT	CASSRDRSSPNEKLFF
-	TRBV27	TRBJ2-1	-	TGTGCCAGCAGCCCACGGGGGACGAGCTCCTACAATGAGCAGTTCTTC	CASSPRGTSSYNEQFF
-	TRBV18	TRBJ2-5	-	TGTGCCAGCTCACCCCCAACGACAGACCAAGAGACCCAGTACTTC	CASSPPTTDQETQYF
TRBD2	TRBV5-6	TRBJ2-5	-	TGTGCCAGCAGCTCCAGCGGGACGGAGACCCAGTACTTC	CASSSSGTETQYF
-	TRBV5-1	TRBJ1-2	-	TGCGCCAGCAGCCCGGTGGGGGGCTACTATGGCTACACCTTC	CASSPVGGYYGYTF
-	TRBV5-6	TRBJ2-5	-	TGTGCCAGCAGCTTCCCGACAGGAAGCCAAGAGACCCAGTACTTC	CASSFPTGSQETQYF
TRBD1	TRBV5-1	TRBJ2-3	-	TGCGCCAGCAGCTTCCGGGACAGGGGCACAGATACGCAGTATTTT	CASSFRDRGTDTQYF
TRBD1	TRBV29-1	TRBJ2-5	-	TGCAGCGTCGAGGGGACAGGGGGGACGGAGACCCAGTACTTC	CSVEGTGGTETQYF
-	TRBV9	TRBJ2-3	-	TGTGCCAGCAGCCTGGACACAGATACGCAGTATTTT	CASSLDTDTQYF
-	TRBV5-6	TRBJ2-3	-	TGTGCCAGCAGCGGTGGGACGGGACTTAGCACAGATACGCAGTATTTT	CASSGGTGLSTDTQYF
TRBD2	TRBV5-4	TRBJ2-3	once	TGTGCCAGCAGCTTGGGCGGGGGGATTAGCACAGATACGCAGTATTTT	CASSLGGGISTDTQYF
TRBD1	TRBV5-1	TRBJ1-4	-	TGCGCCAGCAGCAGGGACAGCACAACTAATGAAAAACTGTTTTTT	CASSRDSTTNEKLFF
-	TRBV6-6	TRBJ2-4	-	TGTGCCAGCAGTTACTCCGGGGGTAACATTCAGTACTTC	CASSYSGGNIQYF